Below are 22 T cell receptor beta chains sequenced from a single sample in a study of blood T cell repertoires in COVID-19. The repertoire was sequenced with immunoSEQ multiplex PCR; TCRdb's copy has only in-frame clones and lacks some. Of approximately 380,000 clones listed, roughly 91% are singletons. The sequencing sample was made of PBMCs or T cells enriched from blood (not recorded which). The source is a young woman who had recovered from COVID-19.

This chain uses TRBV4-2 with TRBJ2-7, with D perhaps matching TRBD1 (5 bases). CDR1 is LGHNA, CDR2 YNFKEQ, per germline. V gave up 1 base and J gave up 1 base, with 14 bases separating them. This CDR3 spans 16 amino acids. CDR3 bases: TGTGCCAGCAGCCAAGCGACACAGGATCGGTCCTACGAGCAGTACTTC. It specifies CASSQATQDRSYEQYF.

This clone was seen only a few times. The CDR3 region is CASSTGQSYEQYF. Written as DNA, the CDR3 is TGTGCCAGCAGCACAGGACAGTCCTACGAGCAGTACTTC. The V gene is TRBV7-9, the J gene TRBJ2-7; tentatively, D is TRBD1 (6 bases). CDR1 and CDR2 from the germline V gene are SEHNR and FQNEAQ (reference sequence). The CDR3 covers 13 residues. V was trimmed by 5 bases and J by 1 base, leaving 9 bases between them.

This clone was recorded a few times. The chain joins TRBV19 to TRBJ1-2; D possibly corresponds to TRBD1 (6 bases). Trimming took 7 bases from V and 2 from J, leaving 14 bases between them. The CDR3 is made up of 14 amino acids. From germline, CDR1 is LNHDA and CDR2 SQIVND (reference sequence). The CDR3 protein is CASNGGAPNYGYTF. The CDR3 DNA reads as TGTGCCAGTAACGGGGGGGCCCCCAACTATGGCTACACCTTC.

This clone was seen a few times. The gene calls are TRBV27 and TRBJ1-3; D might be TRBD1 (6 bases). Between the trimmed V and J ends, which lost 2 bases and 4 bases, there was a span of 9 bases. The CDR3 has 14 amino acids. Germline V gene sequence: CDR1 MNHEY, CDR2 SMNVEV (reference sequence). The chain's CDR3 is CASSLQGLGNTIYF. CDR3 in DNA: TGTGCCAGCAGTTTACAGGGGCTAGGAAACACCATATATTTT.

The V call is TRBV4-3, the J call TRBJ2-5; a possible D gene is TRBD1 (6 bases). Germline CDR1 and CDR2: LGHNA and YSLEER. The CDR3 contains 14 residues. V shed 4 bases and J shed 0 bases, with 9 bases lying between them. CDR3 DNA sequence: TGCGCCAGCAGCCCAGGACAGTACCAAGAGACCCAGTACTTC. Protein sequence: CASSPGQYQETQYF.

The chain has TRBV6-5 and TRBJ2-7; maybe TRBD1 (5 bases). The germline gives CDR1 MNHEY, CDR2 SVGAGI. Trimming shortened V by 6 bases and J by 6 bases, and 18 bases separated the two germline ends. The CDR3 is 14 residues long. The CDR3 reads CASSRNSGLGEQYF. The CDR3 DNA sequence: TGTGCCAGCAGCCGAAATTCAGGGTTAGGCGAGCAGTACTTC.

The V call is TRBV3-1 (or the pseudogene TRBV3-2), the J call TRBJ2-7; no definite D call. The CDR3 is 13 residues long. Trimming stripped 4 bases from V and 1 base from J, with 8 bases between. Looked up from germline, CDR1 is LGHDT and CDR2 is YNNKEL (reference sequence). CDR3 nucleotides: TGTGCCAGCAGCCCGACTGAATCCTACGAGCAGTACTTC. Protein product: CASSPTESYEQYF.

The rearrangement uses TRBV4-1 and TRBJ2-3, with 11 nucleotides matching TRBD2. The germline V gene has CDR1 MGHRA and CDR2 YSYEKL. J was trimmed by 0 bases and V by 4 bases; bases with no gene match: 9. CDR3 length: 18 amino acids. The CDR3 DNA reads TGCGCCAGCAGCCTCACTAGCGGGGGTGATCCTAGCACAGATACGCAGTATTTT. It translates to CASSLTSGGDPSTDTQYF.

The CDR3 loop is CASSIFGGRRYEQYF. CDR3 bases: TGTGCCAGTAGTATATTTGGGGGGAGGAGATACGAGCAGTACTTC. The V gene is TRBV19, the J gene TRBJ2-7, with a possible D match to TRBD2 (6 bases). This CDR3 spans 15 amino acids. The ends were cut back, 2 bases at V and 4 bases at J, with 15 bases in the middle. Germline loops: CDR1 LNHDA, CDR2 SQIVND (reference sequence).

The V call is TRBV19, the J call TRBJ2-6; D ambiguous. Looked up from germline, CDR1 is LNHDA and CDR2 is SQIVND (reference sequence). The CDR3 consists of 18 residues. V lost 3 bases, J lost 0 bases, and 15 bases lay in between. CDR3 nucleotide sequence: TGTGCCAGTAGTATGATCCTCGGGTCCAGCTCTGGGGCCAACGTCCTGACTTTC. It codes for CASSMILGSSSGANVLTF. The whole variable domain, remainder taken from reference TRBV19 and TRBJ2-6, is DGGITQSPKYLFRKEGQNVTLSCEQNLNHDAMYWYRQDPGQGLRLIYYSQIVNDFQKGDIAEGYSVSREKKESFPLTVTSAQKNPTAFYLCASSMILGSSSGANVLTFGAGSRLTVL.

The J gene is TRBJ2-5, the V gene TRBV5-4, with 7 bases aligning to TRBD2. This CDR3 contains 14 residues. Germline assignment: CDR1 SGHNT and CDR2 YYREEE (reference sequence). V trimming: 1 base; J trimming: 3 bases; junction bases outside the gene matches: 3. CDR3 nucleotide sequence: TGTGCCAGCAGCTTGCGAAGCGGGGAAGAGACCCAGTACTTC. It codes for CASSLRSGEETQYF.

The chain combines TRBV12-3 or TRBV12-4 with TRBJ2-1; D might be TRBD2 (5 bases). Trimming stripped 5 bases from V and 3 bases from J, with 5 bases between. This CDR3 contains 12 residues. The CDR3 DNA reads TGTGCCAGCAGTAGCGGCTACAATGAGCAGTTCTTC. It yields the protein CASSSGYNEQFF.

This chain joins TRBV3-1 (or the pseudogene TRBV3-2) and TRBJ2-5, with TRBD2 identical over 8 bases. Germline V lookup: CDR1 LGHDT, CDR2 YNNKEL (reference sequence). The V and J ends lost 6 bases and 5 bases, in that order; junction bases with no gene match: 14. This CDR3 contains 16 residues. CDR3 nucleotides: TGTGCCAGCAGACCTTACATAGCGGGGACTGGGGAGACCCAGTACTTC. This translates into CASRPYIAGTGETQYF.

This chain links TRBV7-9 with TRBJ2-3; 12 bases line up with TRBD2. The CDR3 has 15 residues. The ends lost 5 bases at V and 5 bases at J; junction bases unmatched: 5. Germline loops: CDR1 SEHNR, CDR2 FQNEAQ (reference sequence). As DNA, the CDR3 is TGTGCCAGCAGCCCACTAGCGGGGGGACAAGATACGCAGTATTTT. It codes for CASSPLAGGQDTQYF. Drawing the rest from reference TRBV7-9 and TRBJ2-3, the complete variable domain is DTGVSQNPRHKITKRGQNVTFRCDPISEHNRLYWYRQTLGQGPEFLTYFQNEAQLEKSRLLSDRFSAERPKGSFSTLEIQRTEQGDSAMYLCASSPLAGGQDTQYFGPGTRLTVL.

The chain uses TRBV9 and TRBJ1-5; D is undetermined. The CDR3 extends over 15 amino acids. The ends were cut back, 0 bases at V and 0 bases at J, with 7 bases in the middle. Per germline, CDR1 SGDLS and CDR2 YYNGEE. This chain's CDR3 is CASSVGEFSNQPQHF. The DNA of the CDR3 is TGTGCCAGCAGCGTAGGAGAATTTAGCAATCAGCCCCAGCATTTT.

CDR3 DNA sequence: TGTGCCAGCAGTGACACCTCAGGGCCGGTAAAAGAAAAACTGTTTTTT. Its translation: CASSDTSGPVKEKLFF. V gene TRBV2 combines with J gene TRBJ1-4; a possible D gene is TRBD1 (5 bases). The ends were cut back, 3 bases at V and 8 bases at J, with 19 bases in the middle. The germline V gene encodes CDR1 SNHLY and CDR2 FYNNEI. The CDR3 totals 16 residues.

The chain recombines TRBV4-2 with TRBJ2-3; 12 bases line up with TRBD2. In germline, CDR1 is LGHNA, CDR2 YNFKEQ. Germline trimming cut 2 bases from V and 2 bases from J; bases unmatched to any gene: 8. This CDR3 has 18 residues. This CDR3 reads CASSQPTSGGPYTDTQYF. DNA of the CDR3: TGTGCCAGCAGCCAACCGACTAGCGGGGGACCTTACACAGATACGCAGTATTTT.

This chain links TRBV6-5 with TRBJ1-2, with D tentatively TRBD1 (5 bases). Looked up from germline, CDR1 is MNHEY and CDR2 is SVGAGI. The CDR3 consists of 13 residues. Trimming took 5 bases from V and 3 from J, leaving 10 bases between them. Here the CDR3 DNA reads TGTGCCAGCAGTATCAGGGAGGACTATGGCTACACCTTC. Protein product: CASSIREDYGYTF.

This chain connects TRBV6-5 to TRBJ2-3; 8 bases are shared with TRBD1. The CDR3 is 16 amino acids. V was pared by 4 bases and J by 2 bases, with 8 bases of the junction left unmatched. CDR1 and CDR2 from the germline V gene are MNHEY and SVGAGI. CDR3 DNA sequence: TGTGCCAGCAGTTGGGAGGACAGGGCTCACACAGATACGCAGTATTTT. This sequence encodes CASSWEDRAHTDTQYF.

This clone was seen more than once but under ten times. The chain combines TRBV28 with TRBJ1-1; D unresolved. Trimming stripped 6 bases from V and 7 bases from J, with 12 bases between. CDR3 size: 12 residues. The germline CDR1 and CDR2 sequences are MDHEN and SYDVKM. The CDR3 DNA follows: TGTGCCAGCAGCCATGAGAGGATTGAAGCTTTCTTT. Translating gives CASSHERIEAFF.

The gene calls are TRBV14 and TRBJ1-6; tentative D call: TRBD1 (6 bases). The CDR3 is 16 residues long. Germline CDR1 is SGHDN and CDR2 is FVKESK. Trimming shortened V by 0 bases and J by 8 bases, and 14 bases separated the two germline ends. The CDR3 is CASSQDSGVGDSPLHF. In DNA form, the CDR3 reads TGTGCCAGCAGCCAAGACTCAGGGGTAGGGGATTCACCCCTCCACTTT.

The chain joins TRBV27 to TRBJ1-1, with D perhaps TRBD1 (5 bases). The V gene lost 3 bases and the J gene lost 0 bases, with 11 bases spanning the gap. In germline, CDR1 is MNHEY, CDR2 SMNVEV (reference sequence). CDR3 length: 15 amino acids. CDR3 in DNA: TGTGCCAGCAGTTTGGGGGGAAGTATGAACACTGAAGCTTTCTTT. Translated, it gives CASSLGGSMNTEAFF.